The 20 T cell receptor beta chains presented below share a single source sample, sequenced in a study of T-cell memory formation after mild COVID-19. TCRdb ran MiXCR on the 5' RACE reads and lists one entry per CDR3 protein. The sample gives fewer than 15,000 distinct CDR3 sequences, about 12% of which show up once; almost 50% is in the top ten. The sequenced sample consisted of PBMCs or a T cell subset sorted from them (not recorded which). The receptors were sampled from an adult woman who had mild COVID-19 (a few samples of this study predate the infection). Cell type and time point are not known.

This clonotype was seen ten or more times. The J gene is TRBJ1-2, the V gene TRBV12-3 or TRBV12-4, with no clear D. CDR3 length: 10 residues. Trimming shortened V by 3 bases and J by 6 bases, and 2 bases separated the two germline ends. CDR3 nucleotides: TGTGCCAGCAGTTTCAATGGCTACACCTTC. It specifies CASSFNGYTF.

This clonotype was counted at least ten times. The J gene is TRBJ2-1, the V gene TRBV20-1; D could derive from TRBD1 or TRBD2 (7 bases each). Per germline, CDR1 DFQATT and CDR2 SNEGSKA (reference sequence). The CDR3 is made up of 19 amino acids. The germline V and J ends were trimmed by 0 bases and 3 bases, with 24 bases remaining between them. CDR3 residues: CSARDLGRGGTENYNEQFF. In DNA form, the CDR3 reads TGCAGTGCTAGAGATTTAGGGAGGGGCGGGACAGAAAACTACAATGAGCAGTTCTTC.

The J gene is TRBJ2-5, the V gene TRBV7-6; TRBD2 might be the D (6 bases). The DNA end lines up better with TRBJ2-7; the J call may be wrong. The CDR3 is 14 residues long. Germline CDR1 is SGHVS and CDR2 is FNYEAQ. CDR3 amino acids: CASSAGGASYEQYF. CDR3 sequence (DNA): TGTGCCAGCAGCGCAGGCGGGGCCTCCTACGAGCAGTACTTC.

The sample holds a few counts of this clonotype. The chain links TRBV7-9 to TRBJ2-5; D is possibly TRBD1 or TRBD2 (5 bases each). The length of the CDR3 is 13 residues. The V and J ends lost 1 base and 5 bases respectively, with 8 bases between them. Germline V gene lookup returns CDR1 SEHNR and CDR2 FQNEAQ (reference sequence). As DNA, the CDR3 is TGTGCCAGCAGCTTAGTTGGGACGGAGACCCAGTACTTC. It yields the protein CASSLVGTETQYF.

This clonotype was observed many times. The chain links TRBV20-1 to TRBJ1-1; no clear D gene. The germline CDR1 and CDR2 sequences are DFQATT and SNEGSKA (reference sequence). The CDR3 contains 8 residues. In nucleotides, the CDR3 is TGCACTACGACCCCGGCTTTCTTT. The encoded protein is CTTTPAFF.

Worth noting for this clonotype: A clone one base away is much larger, so this may be a read error. The V and J genes are TRBV5-1 and TRBJ2-3; 8 bases fit TRBD2. The CDR3 loop spans 14 amino acids. Looked up from germline, CDR1 is SGHRS and CDR2 is YFSETQ. Written as DNA, the CDR3 is TGCGCCAGCAGCTTGACTAGCGGCACAGATAGGCAGTATTTT. This gives the protein CASSLTSGTDRQYF. The full variable domain, its missing parts supplied by reference TRBV5-1 and TRBJ2-3, is KAGVTQTPRYLIKTRGQQVTLSCSPISGHRSVSWYQQTPGQGLQFLFEYFSETQRNKGNFPGRFSGRQFSNSRSEMNVSTLELGDSALYLCASSLTSGTDRQYFGPGTRLTVL.

This clonotype came up many times. This chain connects TRBV20-1 to TRBJ2-1, with 10 bases that match TRBD1. Unmatched junction bases numbered 10, after V lost 1 base and J lost 4 bases. The CDR3 has 17 amino acids. Looked up from germline, CDR1 is DFQATT and CDR2 is SNEGSKA (reference sequence). The CDR3 sequence is CSARGTPGTGEYNEQFF. CDR3 bases: TGCAGTGCTAGAGGTACCCCCGGGACAGGGGAATACAATGAGCAGTTCTTC.

This clonotype appeared many times. This chain connects TRBV2 to TRBJ1-4, with D unclear. Between the trimmed V and J ends, which lost 8 bases and 8 bases, there was a span of 21 bases. This CDR3 is 15 amino acids long. The germline V gene has CDR1 SNHLY and CDR2 FYNNEI. CDR3 sequence (DNA): TGTGCCAGCGCAGAAGCAGGTTGGGGATTGGAAAAACTGTTTTTT. It encodes CASAEAGWGLEKLFF.

This clonotype has at least ten counts. The chain combines TRBV29-1 with TRBJ2-3; TRBD1 matches at 9 bases. Germline V gene data show CDR1 as SQVTM and CDR2 as ANQGSEA. Trimming took 6 bases from V and 2 from J; bases not matched to a gene: 9. The CDR3 loop spans 15 amino acids. The CDR3 reads CSVRGQGRHTDTQYF. The CDR3 nucleotides read TGCAGCGTGAGAGGACAGGGGCGTCACACAGATACGCAGTATTTT.

This clonotype was picked up many times. The gene calls are TRBV25-1 and TRBJ2-1, with a tentative D call TRBD1 (5 bases). CDR3 length equals 15 residues. The V gene's germline CDR1 is MGHDK and CDR2 SYGVNS. V lost 1 base and J lost 6, with 13 bases in between. The CDR3 DNA is TGTGCCAGCAGTGAATTATCGCAGGGTTCCAATGAGCAGTTCTTC. Translation: CASSELSQGSNEQFF.

In its sample, this clonotype was seen many times. This chain links TRBV20-1 with TRBJ1-5; 9 bases match TRBD1. Germline V gene data show CDR1 as DFQATT and CDR2 as SNEGSKA (reference sequence). The CDR3 spans 15 residues. The V segment lost 0 bases and the J segment 6 bases; nucleotides outside the gene matches: 6. The CDR3 coding sequence is TGCAGTGCTAGAGATACCAAGACAGGGGGTCAGCCCCAGCATTTT. This translates into CSARDTKTGGQPQHF.

This clonotype was picked up many times. The V gene is TRBV7-3, the J gene TRBJ2-3, with unresolved D. Between the trimmed V and J ends, which lost 2 bases and 4 bases, there was a span of 4 bases. The CDR3 extends over 12 amino acids. CDR1 SGHTA and CDR2 FQGTGA come from the germline V gene. The CDR3 DNA sequence: TGTGCCAGCAGCTTAGAACCAGATACGCAGTATTTT. It translates to CASSLEPDTQYF.

This clonotype occurred many times. CDR3 in DNA: TGTGCCAGCAGTTCCGACAGGGTTCGCACCGGGGAGCTGTTTTTT. Its protein product is CASSSDRVRTGELFF. The V gene is TRBV12-3 or TRBV12-4, the J gene TRBJ2-2; 7 positions match TRBD1. V shed 4 bases and J 4 bases; nucleotides not matched to a gene: 6. This CDR3 spans 15 amino acids.

This clonotype was seen repeatedly, ten times or more. The CDR3, as DNA: TGTGCCAGCAGCGGACTAGCGGGAGGGGGAACCGGGGAGCTGTTTTTT. This gives the protein CASSGLAGGGTGELFF. The V call is TRBV9, the J call TRBJ2-2; 14 nucleotides match TRBD2. The trim removed 3 bases at V and 5 bases at J, leaving 3 bases unmatched. CDR3 length: 16 residues. Germline CDR1 is SGDLS and CDR2 is YYNGEE.

This clonotype showed up many times. The CDR3 reads CASSQVEGTVDNYGYTF. As DNA, the CDR3 is TGCGCCAGCAGCCAAGTAGAGGGGACAGTGGATAACTATGGCTACACCTTC. The V call is TRBV4-1, the J call TRBJ1-2; TRBD1 matches 7 bases. The CDR3 runs to 17 residues. The V gene's germline CDR1 is MGHRA and CDR2 YSYEKL. V trimming: 1 base; J trimming: 1 base; junction bases outside the gene matches: 9.

At least ten counts were recorded for this clonotype. This chain connects TRBV6-2 or TRBV6-3 to TRBJ2-2; D gene ambiguous. The V end was cut by 6 bases, the J end by 1 base, with 3 bases between. This CDR3 has 12 amino acids. The germline V gene has CDR1 MNHEY and CDR2 SVGEGT. The CDR3 spells CASSLNTGELFF. The CDR3 bases are TGTGCCAGCAGCTTGAACACCGGGGAGCTGTTTTTT.

This clonotype was seen repeatedly, ten times or more. The chain combines TRBV7-6 with TRBJ1-1; D might be TRBD1 (6 bases). Trimming shortened V by 5 bases and J by 11 bases, and 24 bases separated the two germline ends. This CDR3 is built from 15 residues. Germline values: CDR1 SGHVS, CDR2 FNYEAQ. The CDR3 DNA sequence: TGTGCCAGCAGCCGTTCAACAGGGACCCTAGGGTTGGCTTTCTTT. It codes for CASSRSTGTLGLAFF.

Ten or more counts support this clonotype. This chain uses TRBV9 with TRBJ1-3; D remains ambiguous. The CDR3 sequence is 16 residues long. CDR1 is SGDLS, CDR2 YYNGEE, per germline. Between the trimmed V and J ends, which lost 1 base and 0 bases, there was a span of 11 bases. CDR3 sequence (DNA): TGTGCCAGCAGCGTACCGGACCTCTTCTCTGGAAACACCATATATTTT. Its protein product is CASSVPDLFSGNTIYF. Using reference TRBV9 and TRBJ1-3 for the parts outside the CDR3, the full variable domain is DSGVTQTPKHLITATGQRVTLRCSPRSGDLSVYWYQQSLDQGLQFLIQYYNGEERAKGNILERFSAQQFPDLHSELNLSSLELGDSALYFCASSVPDLFSGNTIYFGEGSWLTVV.

By its share, this clonotype is medium-sized (0.01 to 0.1%). V gene TRBV20-1 combines with J gene TRBJ2-1; D gene uncertain. This CDR3 is 13 amino acids long. CDR1 DFQATT and CDR2 SNEGSKA come from the germline V gene (reference sequence). V lost 0 bases and J lost 4, with 7 bases in between. The CDR3 region is CSARDRAYNEQFF. Here the CDR3 DNA reads TGCAGTGCTAGAGATAGGGCGTACAATGAGCAGTTCTTC.

This clonotype was seen ten or more times. This chain joins TRBV4-3 and TRBJ2-7; TRBD1 might be the D (5 bases). Germline CDR1 is LGHNA and CDR2 is YSLEER. V gave up 0 bases and J gave up 3 bases, with 15 bases separating them. The CDR3 runs to 16 residues. CDR3 sequence reads: CASSQDVAGKIYEQYF. CDR3 sequence (DNA): TGCGCCAGCAGCCAAGATGTGGCAGGGAAGATCTACGAGCAGTACTTC.